Below are 10 T cell receptor beta chains sequenced from a single sample in a study of blood T cell repertoires in COVID-19. The table came from immunoSEQ multiplex PCR; TCRdb's copy has only in-frame clones and leaves some out. The sample carries 260,000 or so clones, approximately 88% recorded once. Sequenced material: PBMCs or T cells enriched from blood (not recorded which). The receptors were sampled from a woman in her 30s with acute COVID-19.

The V gene is TRBV7-9, the J gene TRBJ1-1; 9 bases agree with TRBD1. The CDR3 sequence is 13 residues long. CDR1 is SEHNR and CDR2 is FQNEAQ in the germline V gene (reference sequence). After removal of 4 bases from V and 10 bases from J, the junction contained 7 bases not matched to a gene. CDR3: CASSSTGGEGAFF. The DNA for the CDR3 is TGTGCCAGCAGCTCCACAGGGGGCGAGGGAGCTTTCTTT.

A remark on this clone: The sample contains more than one DNA sequence encoding this CDR3. V and J are TRBV12-3 or TRBV12-4 and TRBJ1-1; D not resolved. The CDR3 totals 13 residues. The ends were cut back, 2 bases at V and 1 base at J, with 5 bases in the middle. The CDR3 sequence is CASSLRGNTEAFF. In DNA form, the CDR3 reads TGTGCCAGCAGTTTACGGGGGAACACTGAAGCTTTCTTT.

The CDR3 coding sequence is TGTGCCAGCTCACCACAGGGGCCCGGGGAGCTGTTTTTT. It yields the protein CASSPQGPGELFF. J is TRBJ2-2 and V is TRBV18; TRBD1 might be the D (5 bases). Germline V gene sequence: CDR1 KGHSH, CDR2 LQKENI. V lost 1 base and J lost 6, with 6 bases in between. CDR3 length: 13 amino acids.

The chain recombines TRBV30 with TRBJ2-5; no definite D call. The germline V gene encodes CDR1 GTSNPN and CDR2 SVGIG (reference sequence). V was cut by 3 bases and J by 1 base, with 6 bases left in between. CDR3 length: 12 amino acids. CDR3 protein: CAWSPLQETQYF. CDR3 DNA: TGTGCCTGGAGCCCCCTCCAAGAGACCCAGTACTTC.

J is TRBJ2-1 and V is TRBV5-1, with D perhaps TRBD2 (5 bases). Per the germline V gene, CDR1 is SGHRS and CDR2 is YFSETQ. The CDR3 loop spans 14 amino acids. Trimming stripped 4 bases from V and 6 bases from J, with 14 bases between. The CDR3 nucleotides read TGCGCCAGCAGCCCGTCGGACTTTATCAATGAGCAGTTCTTC. Its protein is CASSPSDFINEQFF.

V usage is TRBV19 and J usage is TRBJ2-7; D is unclear. With 6 bases removed from V and 0 bases from J, the gap between germline ends came to 12 bases. The germline gives CDR1 LNHDA, CDR2 SQIVND (reference sequence). CDR3 length equals 14 residues. The CDR3, as DNA: TGTGCCAGTAGCCTCTCAGGATCCTCCTACGAGCAGTACTTC. Its protein product is CASSLSGSSYEQYF.

The gene calls are TRBV19 and TRBJ2-5; a possible D gene is TRBD2 (7 bases). The CDR3 covers 15 residues. Deletions cut 0 bases from V and 7 bases from J, with 15 bases between. In germline, CDR1 is LNHDA, CDR2 SQIVND (reference sequence). In nucleotides, the CDR3 is TGTGCCAGTAGTATAGATGTCCGGGGGGCAGGGACCCAGTACTTC. Translated, it gives CASSIDVRGAGTQYF.

The rearrangement joins TRBV18 to TRBJ1-2, with D perhaps TRBD1 (5 bases). This CDR3 has 17 residues. V shed 1 base and J shed 2 bases, with 17 bases lying between them. The germline V gene has CDR1 KGHSH and CDR2 LQKENI. CDR3 bases: TGTGCCAGCTCACCACAACATCGCCTCGACAGAAACTATGGCTACACCTTC. It yields the protein CASSPQHRLDRNYGYTF.

V gene TRBV3-1 (or the pseudogene TRBV3-2) combines with J gene TRBJ1-2; D is ambiguous. Per germline, CDR1 LGHDT and CDR2 YNNKEL (reference sequence). The V end was cut by 2 bases, the J end by 8 bases, with 21 bases between. The CDR3 runs 16 residues. For the CDR3, the DNA is TGTGCCAGCAGCCAATTTTCGCCAGCGACTGGGTCAGGCTACACCTTC. It yields the protein CASSQFSPATGSGYTF.

In DNA, the CDR3 is TGTGCCAGCAGTGGGGAGCGTGGGGGGGGCACAGATACGCAGTATTTT. Amino acids: CASSGERGGGTDTQYF. V usage is TRBV6-1 and J usage is TRBJ2-3; 7 positions agree with TRBD2. Germline loops: CDR1 MNHNS, CDR2 SASEGT. The junction had 8 bases not matched to a gene; V was cut back by 4 bases and J by 1 base. The CDR3 contains 16 residues.